This TCR beta chain was profiled in a study of T cell repertoires in aging, cancer and after chemotherapy. Across the study: Paired samples before and after chemotherapy came from glioblastoma patients receiving temozolomide-based therapy.

Multiplex touch-down PCR with TRB-A/B primers amplified rearranged V-D-J TRB sequences. TCRdb processed the multiplex PCR reads anew with MiXCR; each CDR3 protein has one entry. Altogether roughly 18,000 distinct CDR3 sequences are present, 37% being singletons, with the ten largest covering roughly 17%. In the case of this clonotype: What it recognizes is unknown.

Peripheral blood genomic DNA, not sorted cells or RNA, was the template. Findings and limits, study-wide: No conclusions about immunological memory after chemotherapy can be drawn from the repertoire data.

There are 12 residues in the CDR3. Germline CDR1 and CDR2: MNHEY and SMNVEV (reference sequence). The V gene lost 6 bases and the J gene lost 2 bases, with 8 bases spanning the gap. Sequenced sample: blood. The chain recombines TRBV27 with TRBJ2-7; D unresolved. The TCR originated in a human donor with a solid tumor. DNA for the CDR3: TGTGCCAGCAGCTCCGGGCCCTACGAGCAGTACTTC. The encoded protein is CASSSGPYEQYF.